The T cell receptor beta chain under discussion was sequenced for a study of OX40 agonist ivuxolimab in advanced cancers. At the level of the whole study: The costimulatory receptor OX40 (CD134) was targeted by ivuxolimab, a fully human IgG2 agonistic monoclonal antibody. Intravenous ivuxolimab was administered to patients every 2 weeks at six dose levels: 0.01, 0.1, 0.3, 1.5, 3 and 10 mg/kg. Peripheral TCRbeta sequencing aimed to test whether ivuxolimab altered TCR sequence diversity and caused clonal T-cell expansion. Patients were allowed to have had prior anti-PD-1, anti-PD-L1 or anti-CTLA-4 therapy, and 40% of the dose-escalation patients had been treated with checkpoint inhibitors. Among the approximately 50 dose-escalation patients, about 19 had hepatocellular carcinoma, roughly 15 melanoma, 9 renal cell carcinoma and 9 head and neck cancer. A male proportion of around 83% and a mean age of around 60 years, ranging from about 23 to 90, were recorded for the dose-escalation cohort. Partial responses were achieved by three dose-escalation patients, of whom one had hepatocellular carcinoma and two had cutaneous melanoma. The paper describes the monotherapy dose-escalation part (N of about 55 patients) of the phase I trial of ivuxolimab.

In the case of this clone: Its target antigen remains unknown. Base qualities are not provided; no much larger clone lies one nucleotide away.

Overall study results and their limits: The antigen specificity of the peripheral T cells that underwent clonal expansion was not determined. At doses of 0.1 to 3.0 mg/kg, clonal expansion of both CD4+ and CD8+ T cells in blood was seen between baseline and week 6. In the 0.1-3.0 mg/kg groups, partial responders were among the patients with the lowest normalized peripheral clonal expansion, particularly in CD8+ T cells. On average, CD8+ T cells showed more expanded clones than CD4+ T cells after ivuxolimab. Low levels of normalized T-cell clonal expansion were also shown by some nonresponding patients.

Unmatched junction bases come to 9, with V trimmed by 4 bases and J by 7 bases. The CDR3 starts with the cysteine, ends with the phenylalanine, and has 14 residues. Only CDR3 DNA remains: 42 bases, in frame from the first base. The germline V gene encodes CDR1 SGHDT and CDR2 YYEEEE. Patients with a history of autoimmune disease or receiving systemic immunosuppression were excluded from the trial. In every dose cohort, peripheral blood was drawn for TCR sequencing at baseline, cycle 4 day 1, and cycle 7 day 1. Samples were obtained from an open-label, multicenter, first-in-human phase I dose-escalation trial of ivuxolimab. Adults with locally advanced or metastatic melanoma, renal cell carcinoma, hepatocellular carcinoma or head and neck squamous cell carcinoma were enrolled in the trial. CD4+ and CD8+ T cells were sorted separately from peripheral blood before TCR sequencing. For sequencing of the TCRbeta CDR3 region, genomic DNA was extracted from the sorted cells. TCRbeta CDR3 regions were sequenced using the immunoSEQ Assay. TCRdb mirrors the immuneACCESS table, restricted to in-frame sequences. Some clones are absent from its copies; in checked studies, under half trace to an unresolved V gene, and the reason for the others is unknown. The table for this sample lists 17,000 or so clones; 80% to 90% of them were counted only once. The ten largest account for 25% to 30% of the sample.

The source was CD4+ or CD8+ T cells sorted from blood, collected in a trial of the OX40 agonist ivuxolimab. This chain joins TRBV5-6 to TRBJ2-7; the central 9 bases match TRBD1. The clonotype was recovered from an adult with an advanced solid tumor such as melanoma, head and neck, liver or kidney cancer. The CDR3 corresponds to CASSPRQGVGEQYF. In nucleotide form, the sequence is TGTGCCAGCAGCCCGAGACAGGGGGTAGGAGAGCAGTACTTC.